These 25 T cell receptor beta chains were all obtained from the same sample, sequenced in a study of blood T cells in healthy people across ages. Primers used in a second PCR of roughly 6 to 11 cycles were a sample-barcoded 5' primer and a J-beta primer mix. TCRdb fed the 5' RACE reads into MiXCR, producing one record per CDR3 protein. The repertoire holds about 970,000 distinct CDR3 sequences, 45% to 60% seen once, with around 21% in the top ten. The sequencing input was blood. The receptors shown here come from a woman aged 55 to 70 in good health.

This clonotype was counted between two and nine times. CDR3 amino acids: CASSLAGPNSYEQYF. CDR3 coding DNA: TGTGCCAGCAGTTTAGCGGGACCGAACTCCTACGAGCAGTACTTC. This rearrangement joins TRBV4-2 to TRBJ2-7, with 8 bases aligning to TRBD2. The CDR3 length is 15 residues. V gave up 6 bases and J gave up 0 bases; unmatched junction bases: 7. Germline assignment: CDR1 LGHNA and CDR2 YNFKEQ.

The J gene is TRBJ2-2, the V gene TRBV7-2; no clear D gene. The CDR3 extends over 18 amino acids. Deletions cut 2 bases from V and 0 bases from J, with 16 bases between. Germline V gene data show CDR1 as SGHTA and CDR2 as FQGNSA. The CDR3 here is CASSLLPSVFANTGELFF. CDR3 in DNA: TGTGCCAGCAGCTTACTCCCATCAGTCTTCGCGAACACCGGGGAGCTGTTTTTT.

The chain has TRBV6-1 and TRBJ2-1, with a tentative D call TRBD2 (6 bases). The CDR3 is 12 amino acids. Trimming removed 8 bases at V and 8 bases at J, with 13 bases between. Germline lookup yields CDR1 MNHNS and CDR2 SASEGT. In nucleotides, the CDR3 is TGTGCCAGCTCCGCGGGACGGTATGAGCAGTTCTTC. Its protein is CASSAGRYEQFF.

The V gene is TRBV7-2, the J gene TRBJ2-4; the D gene is possibly TRBD2 (5 bases). Germline V lookup: CDR1 SGHTA, CDR2 FQGNSA. This CDR3 spans 12 amino acids. V was cut by 3 bases and J by 13 bases, with 13 bases left in between. The DNA for the CDR3 is TGTGCCAGCAGCTTTGACGAATGGGAGCAGTACTTC. Protein: CASSFDEWEQYF.

This clonotype was seen a handful of times. The V gene is TRBV28, the J gene TRBJ2-7; D not resolved. V lost 6 bases and J 4 bases, leaving 7 bases between the germline ends. Germline CDR1 is MDHEN and CDR2 is SYDVKM. The CDR3 loop spans 11 amino acids. CDR3 coding DNA: TGTGCCAGCAGGAACAGTTACGAGCAGTACTTC. It yields the protein CASRNSYEQYF.

This clonotype was observed a few times. The chain links TRBV13 to TRBJ2-1; 8 bases match TRBD2. CDR1 PRHDT and CDR2 FYEKMQ come from the germline V gene (reference sequence). The CDR3 is made up of 15 amino acids. V shed 1 base and J 7 bases; nucleotides not matched to a gene: 6. CDR3 bases: TGTGCCAGCAGCTTAGATCGGTCTAGCGGGAATGAGCAGTTCTTC. It is translated as CASSLDRSSGNEQFF. The full variable domain, its missing parts supplied by reference TRBV13 and TRBJ2-1, is AAGVIQSPRHLIKEKRETATLKCYPIPRHDTVYWYQQGPGQDPQFLISFYEKMQSDKGSIPDRFSAQQFSDYHSELNMSSLELGDSALYFCASSLDRSSGNEQFFGPGTRLTVL.

The chain combines TRBV29-1 with TRBJ2-7; 8 bases match TRBD2. V shed 6 bases and J 3 bases; nucleotides not matched to a gene: 7. The CDR3 loop spans 13 amino acids. Germline CDR1 SQVTM, CDR2 ANQGSEA. The CDR3 region has the DNA TGCAGCGTACGTAGCGGGGATATCTACGAGCAGTACTTC. Translation: CSVRSGDIYEQYF.

The chain recombines TRBV7-2 with TRBJ2-7, with D maybe TRBD1 (6 bases). CDR3 size: 13 residues. Trimming cost V 2 bases and J 7 bases, with 12 bases left between them. From germline, CDR1 is SGHTA and CDR2 FQGNSA. CDR3: CASSLKWDNEQYF. CDR3 sequence (DNA): TGTGCCAGCAGCTTAAAGTGGGACAATGAGCAGTACTTC.

This clonotype was seen a few times. This chain's CDR3 is CSAPGRDGYTF. As DNA, the CDR3 is TGCAGCGCCCCTGGGAGAGATGGCTACACCTTC. The chain joins TRBV29-1 to TRBJ1-2; D not certain. V was cut by 7 bases and J by 6 bases, with 12 bases left in between. In germline, CDR1 is SQVTM, CDR2 ANQGSEA. This CDR3 is built from 11 residues.

This chain uses TRBV20-1 with TRBJ2-3; D is unresolved. The germline V gene has CDR1 DFQATT and CDR2 SNEGSKA (reference sequence). The CDR3 consists of 16 residues. V was cut by 3 bases and J by 0 bases, with 16 bases left in between. Here the CDR3 DNA reads TGCAGTGCTAGCGACTGGACCAGAGACAGCACAGATACGCAGTATTTT. Protein product: CSASDWTRDSTDTQYF.

This clonotype showed up just a few times. The chain couples TRBV12-3 or TRBV12-4 to TRBJ2-5; the match to TRBD1 covers 10 bases. The CDR3 is 16 amino acids. V shed 3 bases, J shed 0 bases, and the junction held 4 bases outside the gene matches. DNA for the CDR3: TGTGCCAGCAGTTTTCCGACAGGGGGCTACCAAGAGACCCAGTACTTC. It yields the protein CASSFPTGGYQETQYF.

This chain links TRBV28 with TRBJ2-5, with D maybe TRBD1 (6 bases). The CDR3 runs 17 residues. Trimming cost V 4 bases and J 7 bases, with 25 bases left between them. CDR1 is MDHEN and CDR2 is SYDVKM in the germline V gene. CDR3 sequence (DNA): TGTGCCAGCAGTTCCCGAGTCCCCCGGGACAATGGGGGGACCCAGTACTTC. Translating gives CASSSRVPRDNGGTQYF.

This clonotype has only one observation. The rearrangement links TRBV27 to TRBJ2-3; 7 bases fit TRBD2. This CDR3 comprises 14 residues. The junction had 8 bases not matched to a gene; V was cut back by 4 bases and J by 7 bases. Germline CDR1 and CDR2: MNHEY and SMNVEV (reference sequence). CDR3 loop: CASSSQRDAYTQYF. The DNA for the CDR3 is TGTGCCAGCAGTTCACAGCGGGATGCATATACGCAGTATTTT.

V and J are TRBV29-1 and TRBJ1-2; D is ambiguous. Germline V CDR1 and CDR2: SQVTM, ANQGSEA. This CDR3 has 13 residues. CDR3 protein: CSCQAPSVVSYTF. The CDR3 DNA follows: TGCAGTTGCCAGGCGCCTTCCGTAGTTAGCTACACCTTC.

This clonotype was found many times. This sequence joins TRBV12-3 or TRBV12-4 and TRBJ2-1; D gene uncertain. The CDR3 length is 13 residues. V was pared by 3 bases and J by 14 bases, with 17 bases between. CDR3 DNA sequence: TGTGCCAGCAGTTTTTCTGGTGCCAAGGATAAGTTCTTC. Translated: CASSFSGAKDKFF.

The chain uses TRBV15 and TRBJ2-1; D is undetermined. The CDR3 spans 15 residues. The germline V gene encodes CDR1 LNHNV and CDR2 YYDKDF (reference sequence). Between the trimmed V and J ends, which lost 0 bases and 6 bases, there was a span of 12 bases. The CDR3 spells CATSRDRAVPNEQFF. For the CDR3, the DNA is TGTGCCACCAGCAGAGATCGGGCTGTTCCCAATGAGCAGTTCTTC.

A note on this clonotype: A read error may produce the germline difference seen at one junction end. The V gene is TRBV12-3 or TRBV12-4, the J gene TRBJ2-3; maybe TRBD2 (6 bases). CDR3 length: 15 residues. DNA of the CDR3: TGCGCCAGCAGTTTATGGGGACTTATCACAGATACGGAGTATTTT. Its translation is CASSLWGLITDTEYF.

The CDR3 region has the DNA TGTGCCAGCAGCTTAGTGGTCAGTGTCACAGATACGCAGTATTTT. Its protein product is CASSLVVSVTDTQYF. The chain is built from TRBV7-9 and TRBJ2-3; the D is unclear. CDR1 is SEHNR and CDR2 is FQNEAQ in the germline V gene (reference sequence). V was pared by 1 base and J by 2 bases, with 10 bases between. CDR3 size: 15 residues. The full variable domain, rest sourced from reference TRBV7-9 and TRBJ2-3, is DTGVSQNPRHKITKRGQNVTFRCDPISEHNRLYWYRQTLGQGPEFLTYFQNEAQLEKSRLLSDRFSAERPKGSFSTLEIQRTEQGDSAMYLCASSLVVSVTDTQYFGPGTRLTVL.

This clonotype came up a few times. The chain links TRBV12-3 or TRBV12-4 to TRBJ2-1; 7 bases fit TRBD2. J gave up 10 bases and V 5 bases, and 5 bases lay outside the gene matches. CDR3 size: 12 residues. The CDR3 DNA reads as TGTGCCAGCAGTACGGGGGGACGGGAGCAGTTCTTC. Translating it yields CASSTGGREQFF.

V gene TRBV7-2 combines with J gene TRBJ2-3; possibly TRBD1 for D (5 bases). The germline V and J ends were trimmed by 5 bases and 0 bases, with 21 bases remaining between them. From germline, CDR1 is SGHTA and CDR2 FQGNSA. CDR3 length: 18 amino acids. CDR3 protein: CASSAFRPSGASTDTQYF. The CDR3 nucleotides are TGTGCCAGCAGCGCTTTTCGGCCTTCTGGGGCTAGCACAGATACGCAGTATTTT.

This clonotype occurred once. The CDR3 loop is CASSEPDLAGGWEQYF. The CDR3 DNA is TGTGCCAGCAGTGAACCAGATCTAGCGGGAGGCTGGGAGCAGTACTTC. V is TRBV25-1 and J is TRBJ2-5, with TRBD2 identical over 11 bases. Germline V CDR1 and CDR2: MGHDK, SYGVNS. This CDR3 contains 16 residues. V trimming: 2 bases; J trimming: 11 bases; junction bases outside the gene matches: 13.

The V call is TRBV11-1, the J call TRBJ2-6; TRBD2 might be the D (6 bases). With 6 bases removed from V and 0 bases from J, the gap between germline ends came to 21 bases. The CDR3 has 19 amino acids. Germline CDR1 and CDR2: SGHAT and FQDESV (reference sequence). The CDR3 protein is CASSWGVRLTRSGANVLTF. CDR3 DNA sequence: TGTGCCAGCAGTTGGGGGGTTCGATTAACCCGCTCTGGGGCCAACGTCCTGACTTTC. The full variable domain, in which reference TRBV11-1 and TRBJ2-6 provide the parts outside the CDR3, is EAEVAQSPRYKITEKSQAVAFWCDPISGHATLYWYRQILGQGPELLVQFQDESVVDDSQLPKDRFSAERLKGVDSTLKIQPAELGDSAMYLCASSWGVRLTRSGANVLTFGAGSRLTVL.

The genes are TRBV6-4 and TRBJ2-1; 10 nucleotides align to TRBD2. Germline loops: CDR1 MRHNA, CDR2 SNTAGT. With 4 bases clipped from V and 2 bases from J, the junction kept 2 bases outside the gene matches. The CDR3 spans 15 residues. The CDR3 coding sequence is TGTGCCAGCAGTGCTCTAGCGGGAGCCTACAATGAGCAGTTCTTC. Residues: CASSALAGAYNEQFF.

The V and J genes are TRBV5-6 and TRBJ2-1; D gene unclear. The CDR3 runs to 15 residues. Germline-derived CDR1 and CDR2 are SGHDT and YYEEEE. V lost 4 bases, J lost 0 bases, and 11 bases lay in between. The CDR3 region has the DNA TGTGCCAGCAGCGAAGACCCGGACTCCTACAATGAGCAGTTCTTC. Protein: CASSEDPDSYNEQFF. Combining the CDR3 with reference TRBV5-6 and TRBJ2-1 gives the whole variable domain DAGVTQSPTHLIKTRGQQVTLRCSPKSGHDTVSWYQQALGQGPQFIFQYYEEEERQRGNFPDRFSGHQFPNYSSELNVNALLLGDSALYLCASSEDPDSYNEQFFGPGTRLTVL.

The genes are TRBV20-1 and TRBJ2-6; the D gene could be TRBD1 or TRBD2 (7 bases each). Germline CDR1 reads DFQATT; CDR2 reads SNEGSKA (reference sequence). Trimming cost V 3 bases and J 4 bases, with 19 bases left between them. This CDR3 is built from 17 residues. CDR3 protein: CSASRGGPFLGANVLTF. CDR3 coding DNA: TGCAGTGCTAGCAGGGGGGGCCCCTTTCTGGGGGCCAACGTCCTGACTTTC.